Reported below is one T cell receptor beta chain. No cognate antigen has been identified for it. The input lacks base qualities; no much larger clone sits a single base away. The record originates from a study of CD8+CD57+ T cells in acquired aplastic anemia (dated by TCRdb to the late 2010s). Regarding the research as a whole: Extracted DNA from sorted CD4+ and CD8+ cells averaged 3.2 ug, ranging from 0.2 to 27.4 ug. A CD8+CD57+ expansion meant a frequency higher than the mean frequency seen in healthy subjects. Overall study results and their limits: Although 25 to 30 CD8+ CDR3 sequences were shared by patients and controls, these sequences appeared highly expressed in patients and within the immunodominant clones of patients. Patients and healthy controls showed no significant difference in CD8+ Simpson's diversity (P=0.060).

TCR beta VDJ combination and CDR3 sequence profiling used genomic DNA as the template. TCR repertoire sequencing was run on an Illumina HiSeq 2000. In the source study's methods: Repertoire assessment relied on Simpson's diversity index, CDR3 size and DJ length profiles, and TRBV/TRBJ rearrangement plots. Whichever DNA sequence was most abundant in the deep sequencing data was defined as the immunodominant clone. CDR3 amino acid sequences were screened for sharing across subjects and were compared with published repertoires and the VDJdb database. TCRdb passed the public sequencing reads through fastp at Q25 and MiXCR, retaining productive beta sequences. Every entry covers one CDR3 protein and lists the most common genes and DNA from its rows. The V and J calls and clone size are TCRdb's, not the authors'. The sample table contains roughly 170,000 distinct CDR3 sequences; only one count was recorded for 48% of them. The ten largest clonotypes hold roughly 13% of the sample.

The patients picked for sequencing were ones in whom flow cytometry had shown an expansion of CD8+CD57+ cells. Severe acquired aplastic anemia was diagnosed in all patients according to International Study of Aplastic Anemia and Agranulocytosis and Camitta criteria. No therapy had been received by the patients at the time of blood sampling. The study deep-sequenced TCR repertoires of sorted CD4+ and CD8+ blood T cells from severe aplastic anemia patients and healthy subjects. Patients were enrolled in the USA under clinicaltrials.gov protocols 00001620, 01623167, 00001397, 00071045, 00081523 and 00961064. Ficoll-Paque density gradient centrifugation was used to isolate peripheral blood mononuclear cells. Before DNA extraction, CD4+ and CD8+ T cells were sorted with FACS or magnetic beads. The source of this sequence is a human donor with aplastic anemia. The sample consisted of sorted CD4+, CD8+, or CD8+CD57+ T cells (not recorded which) from PBMCs.

The DNA sequence is as follows: TGCGCCAGCAGCTTGAGCCAACGACATGGGCGGTTAGGCGAGCAGTACTTC. Translated, this gives CASSLSQRHGRLGEQYF. Recombination connected TRBV5-1 to TRBJ2-7; the D gene cannot be named for sure. Trimming removed 1 base from V and 6 bases from J, leaving 23 bases between the germline ends. Counted from cysteine to phenylalanine, this CDR3 has 17 amino acids. Only the CDR3 DNA is retained, 51 bases long and in frame from the first base. From a lookup of the germline V gene, CDR1 and CDR2 are SGHRS and YFSETQ.